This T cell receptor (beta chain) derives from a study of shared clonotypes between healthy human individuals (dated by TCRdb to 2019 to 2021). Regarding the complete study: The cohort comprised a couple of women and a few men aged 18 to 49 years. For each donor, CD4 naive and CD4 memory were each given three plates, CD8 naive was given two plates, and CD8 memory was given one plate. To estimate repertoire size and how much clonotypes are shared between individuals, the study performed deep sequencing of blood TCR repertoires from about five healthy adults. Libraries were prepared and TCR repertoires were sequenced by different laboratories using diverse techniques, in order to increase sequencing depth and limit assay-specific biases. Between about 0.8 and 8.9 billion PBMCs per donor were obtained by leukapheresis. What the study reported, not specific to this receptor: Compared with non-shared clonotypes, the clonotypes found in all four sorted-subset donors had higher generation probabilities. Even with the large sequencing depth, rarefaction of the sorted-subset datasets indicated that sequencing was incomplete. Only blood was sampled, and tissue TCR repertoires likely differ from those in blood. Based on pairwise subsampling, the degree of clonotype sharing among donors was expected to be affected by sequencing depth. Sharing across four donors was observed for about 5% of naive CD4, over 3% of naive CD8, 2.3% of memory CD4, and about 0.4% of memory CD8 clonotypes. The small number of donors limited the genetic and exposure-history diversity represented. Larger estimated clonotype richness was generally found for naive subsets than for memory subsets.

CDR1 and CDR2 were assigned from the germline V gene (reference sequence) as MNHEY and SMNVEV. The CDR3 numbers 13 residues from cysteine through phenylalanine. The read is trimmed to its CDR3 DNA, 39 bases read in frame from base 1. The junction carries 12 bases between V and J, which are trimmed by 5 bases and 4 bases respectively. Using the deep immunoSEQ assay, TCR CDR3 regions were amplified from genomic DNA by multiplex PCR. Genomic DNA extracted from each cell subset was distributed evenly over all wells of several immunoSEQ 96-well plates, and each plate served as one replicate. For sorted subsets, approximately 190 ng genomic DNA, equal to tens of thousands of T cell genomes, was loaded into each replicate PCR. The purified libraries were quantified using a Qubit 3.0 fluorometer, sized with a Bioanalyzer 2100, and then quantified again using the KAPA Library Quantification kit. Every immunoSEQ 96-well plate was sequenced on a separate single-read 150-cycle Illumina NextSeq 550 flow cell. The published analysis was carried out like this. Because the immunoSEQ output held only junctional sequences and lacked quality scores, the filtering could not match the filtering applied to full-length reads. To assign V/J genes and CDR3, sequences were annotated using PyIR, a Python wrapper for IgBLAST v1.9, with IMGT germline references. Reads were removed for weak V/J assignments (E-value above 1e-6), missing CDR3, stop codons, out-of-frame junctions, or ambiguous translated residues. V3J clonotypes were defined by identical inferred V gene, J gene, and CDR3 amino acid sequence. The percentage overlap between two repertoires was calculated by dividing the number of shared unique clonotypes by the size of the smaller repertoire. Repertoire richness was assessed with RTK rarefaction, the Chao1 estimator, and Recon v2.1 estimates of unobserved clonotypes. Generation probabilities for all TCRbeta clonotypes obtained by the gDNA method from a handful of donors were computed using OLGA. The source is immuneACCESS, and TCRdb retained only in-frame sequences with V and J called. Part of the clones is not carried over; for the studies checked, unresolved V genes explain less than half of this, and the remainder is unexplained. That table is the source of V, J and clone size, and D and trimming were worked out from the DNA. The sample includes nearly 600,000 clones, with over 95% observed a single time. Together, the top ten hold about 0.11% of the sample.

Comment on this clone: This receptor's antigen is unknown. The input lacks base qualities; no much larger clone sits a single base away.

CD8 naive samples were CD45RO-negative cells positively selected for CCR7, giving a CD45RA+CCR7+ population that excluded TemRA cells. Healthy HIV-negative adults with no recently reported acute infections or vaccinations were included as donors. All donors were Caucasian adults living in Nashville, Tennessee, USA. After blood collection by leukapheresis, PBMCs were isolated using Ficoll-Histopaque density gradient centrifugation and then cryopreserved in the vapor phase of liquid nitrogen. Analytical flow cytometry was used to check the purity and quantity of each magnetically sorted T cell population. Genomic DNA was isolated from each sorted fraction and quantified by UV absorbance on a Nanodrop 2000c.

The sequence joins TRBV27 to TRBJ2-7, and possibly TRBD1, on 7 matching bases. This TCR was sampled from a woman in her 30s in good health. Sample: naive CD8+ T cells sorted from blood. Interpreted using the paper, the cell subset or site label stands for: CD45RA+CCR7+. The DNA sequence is TGTGCCAGCAGTCAGGGGGGTATATACGAGCAGTACTTC. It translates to CASSQGGIYEQYF.